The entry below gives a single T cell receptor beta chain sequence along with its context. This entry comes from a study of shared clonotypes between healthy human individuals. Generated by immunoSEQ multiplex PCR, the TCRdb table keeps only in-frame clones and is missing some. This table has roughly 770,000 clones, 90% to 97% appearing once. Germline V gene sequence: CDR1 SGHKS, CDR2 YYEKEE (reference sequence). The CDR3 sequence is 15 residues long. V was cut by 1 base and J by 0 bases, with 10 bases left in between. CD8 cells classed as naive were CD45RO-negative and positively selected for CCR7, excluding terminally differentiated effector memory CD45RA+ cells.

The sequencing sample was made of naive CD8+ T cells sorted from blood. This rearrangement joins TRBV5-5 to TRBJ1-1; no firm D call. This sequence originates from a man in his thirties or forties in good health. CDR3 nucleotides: TGTGCCAGCAGCTTGTACGAAGGTATGAACACTGAAGCTTTCTTT. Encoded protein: CASSLYEGMNTEAFF.